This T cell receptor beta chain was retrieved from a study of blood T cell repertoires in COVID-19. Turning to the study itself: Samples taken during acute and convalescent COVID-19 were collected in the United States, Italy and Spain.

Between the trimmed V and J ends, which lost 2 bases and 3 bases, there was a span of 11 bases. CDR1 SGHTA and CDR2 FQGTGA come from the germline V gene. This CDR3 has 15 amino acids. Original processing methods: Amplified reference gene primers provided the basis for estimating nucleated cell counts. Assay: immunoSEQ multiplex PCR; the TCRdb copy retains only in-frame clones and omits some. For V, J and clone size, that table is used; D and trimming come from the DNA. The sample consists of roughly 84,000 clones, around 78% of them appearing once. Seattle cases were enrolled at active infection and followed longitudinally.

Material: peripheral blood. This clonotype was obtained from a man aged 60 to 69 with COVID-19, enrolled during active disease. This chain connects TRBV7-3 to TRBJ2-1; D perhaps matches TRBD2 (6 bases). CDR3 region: CASSLQRADYNEQFF. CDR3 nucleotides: TGTGCCAGCAGCTTACAGCGGGCAGACTACAATGAGCAGTTCTTC.